The clone carrying this T cell receptor (beta chain) was observed a single time. Only in-frame clones appear in the TCRdb table, and some are missing; sequencing was by immunoSEQ multiplex PCR. This table holds about 51,000 clones, 85% to 95% found once. The germline gives CDR1 ENHRY, CDR2 SYGVKD. The junction had 14 bases not matched to a gene; V was cut back by 11 bases and J by 3 bases. This CDR3 spans 15 amino acids. The sample comes from a study of T cell changes during pregnancy in multiple sclerosis. This material consisted of peripheral blood, taken in the second trimester of pregnancy. This clonotype was sampled from a female donor with multiple sclerosis, enrolled in a pregnancy study. The rearrangement joins TRBV10-3 to TRBJ2-3; 7 bases are shared with TRBD2. The CDR3 reads CAALAGVAQTDTQYF. Written as DNA, the CDR3 is TGTGCCGCTTTGGCGGGGGTAGCGCAAACAGATACGCAGTATTTT.